A selection of T cell receptor beta chains follows, all from one sample in a study of blood T cell repertoires in COVID-19. Libraries were prepared by immunoSEQ multiplex PCR; TCRdb keeps only in-frame clonotypes and omits some of them. Of about 180,000 clones in the sample, around 83% were seen once. Sequenced sample: peripheral blood. The receptors originated from an older woman with COVID-19, enrolled during active disease. CDR3s include the opening cysteine and the closing phenylalanine or tryptophan. The order of the fields is D gene, V gene, J gene, CDR3 DNA, CDR3 protein. The D gene is left open where the match is weak.

d_call: TRBD2
v_call: TRBV2
j_call: TRBJ2-1
cdr3_nt: TGTGCCAGCAGTGAGACTAGCGGGAGTGGTGTGCAGTTCTTC
cdr3_aa: CASSETSGSGVQFF

d_call: .
v_call: TRBV7-2
j_call: TRBJ1-1
cdr3_nt: TGTGCCAGCAGCTTAGCGGCGGGAAGGGGGGGGAACACTGAAGCTTTCTTT
cdr3_aa: CASSLAAGRGGNTEAFF

d_call: TRBD2
v_call: TRBV7-2
j_call: TRBJ2-1
cdr3_nt: TGTGCCAGCAGCCGGAAGGGACTAGCGGGAGTTGAGCAGTTCTTC
cdr3_aa: CASSRKGLAGVEQFF

d_call: .
v_call: TRBV6-1
j_call: TRBJ1-2
cdr3_nt: TGTGCCAGCAACCTGCAGATGACTAACTATGGCTACACCTTC
cdr3_aa: CASNLQMTNYGYTF

d_call: TRBD2
v_call: TRBV5-6
j_call: TRBJ2-7
cdr3_nt: TGTGCCAGCAGCTTGTCTAGCGGGTCGGTATTTAGCTCCTACGAGCAGTACTTC
cdr3_aa: CASSLSSGSVFSSYEQYF

d_call: .
v_call: TRBV7-2
j_call: TRBJ1-6
cdr3_nt: TGTGCCAGCAACGGGATGGGGGGTAATTCACCCCTCCACTTT
cdr3_aa: CASNGMGGNSPLHF

d_call: .
v_call: TRBV24-1
j_call: TRBJ2-2
cdr3_nt: TGTGCCACCAGTGTCACAGGGTCCACCGGGGAGCTGTTTTTT
cdr3_aa: CATSVTGSTGELFF

d_call: .
v_call: TRBV28
j_call: TRBJ1-1
cdr3_nt: TGTGCCACCCAACCAGGAAGTCGAACAAGGGCTTTCTTT
cdr3_aa: CATQPGSRTRAFF

d_call: .
v_call: TRBV5-6
j_call: TRBJ1-2
cdr3_nt: TGTGCCAGCAGCGATGGAGGGCCACTCCGCTACACCTTC
cdr3_aa: CASSDGGPLRYTF

d_call: .
v_call: TRBV11-2
j_call: TRBJ1-6
cdr3_nt: TGTGCCAGCAGCTTGGTACAGGGCCCTAATTCACCCCTCCACTTT
cdr3_aa: CASSLVQGPNSPLHF

d_call: TRBD1
v_call: TRBV6-4
j_call: TRBJ1-1
cdr3_nt: TGTGCCAGCAGTAGGGACAGGGGGAGCACTGAAGCTTTCTTT
cdr3_aa: CASSRDRGSTEAFF

d_call: .
v_call: TRBV15
j_call: TRBJ1-1
cdr3_nt: TGTGCCACCAGGGAGGAAATGAACACTGAAGCTTTCTTT
cdr3_aa: CATREEMNTEAFF

d_call: TRBD2
v_call: TRBV5-6
j_call: TRBJ2-7
cdr3_nt: TGTGCCAGCAGCTTTCGTAGCGGGAGTATCACCTACGAGCAGTACTTC
cdr3_aa: CASSFRSGSITYEQYF

d_call: TRBD1
v_call: TRBV5-1
j_call: TRBJ1-3
cdr3_nt: TGCGCCAGCAGCCGTGACCCAGGGGGCATTGGAAACACCATATATTTT
cdr3_aa: CASSRDPGGIGNTIYF

d_call: .
v_call: TRBV5-1
j_call: TRBJ1-1
cdr3_nt: TGCGCCAGCAGACCAACAGGCGGGGGCACTGAAGCTTTCTTT
cdr3_aa: CASRPTGGGTEAFF

d_call: .
v_call: TRBV19
j_call: TRBJ2-2
cdr3_nt: TGTGCCAGTAGTACAGCGACAGGCAGCACCGGGGAGCTGTTTTTT
cdr3_aa: CASSTATGSTGELFF

d_call: .
v_call: TRBV6-5
j_call: TRBJ2-3
cdr3_nt: TGTGCCAGCACCCCCCCGAGCACAGATACGCAGTATTTT
cdr3_aa: CASTPPSTDTQYF

d_call: TRBD1
v_call: TRBV28
j_call: TRBJ1-2
cdr3_nt: TGTGCCAGCAGCCCGACAGGGAACTATGGCTACACCTTC
cdr3_aa: CASSPTGNYGYTF

d_call: .
v_call: TRBV18
j_call: TRBJ1-2
cdr3_nt: TGTGCCAGCTCACCGGACAGTAACTATGGCTACACCTTC
cdr3_aa: CASSPDSNYGYTF

d_call: TRBD1
v_call: TRBV4-1
j_call: TRBJ2-1
cdr3_nt: TGCGCCAGCAGCCAACCGGACAGGGGATCCTACAATGAGCAGTTCTTC
cdr3_aa: CASSQPDRGSYNEQFF